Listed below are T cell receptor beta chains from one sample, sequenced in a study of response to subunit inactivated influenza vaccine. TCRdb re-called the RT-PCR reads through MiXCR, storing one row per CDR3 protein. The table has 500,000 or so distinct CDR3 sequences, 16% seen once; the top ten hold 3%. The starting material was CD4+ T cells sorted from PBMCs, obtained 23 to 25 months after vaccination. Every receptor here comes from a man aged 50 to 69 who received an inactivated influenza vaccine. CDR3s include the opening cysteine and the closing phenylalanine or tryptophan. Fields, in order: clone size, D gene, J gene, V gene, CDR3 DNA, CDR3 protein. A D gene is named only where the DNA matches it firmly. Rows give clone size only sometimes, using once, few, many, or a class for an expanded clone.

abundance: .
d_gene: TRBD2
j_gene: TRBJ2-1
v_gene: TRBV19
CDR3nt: TGTGCCAGTAGTACCCGATTAGCGGGGGGGCGGGAGAATGAGCAGTTCTTC
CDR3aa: CASSTRLAGGRENEQFF

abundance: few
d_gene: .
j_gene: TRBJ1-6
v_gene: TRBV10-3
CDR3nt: TGTGCCATCAGTAGCTCCTATAATTCACCCCTCCACTTT
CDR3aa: CAISSSYNSPLHF

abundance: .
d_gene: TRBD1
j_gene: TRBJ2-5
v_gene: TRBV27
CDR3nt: TGTGCCAGCAGTGCACCGGCGACAGGGGGGGAGACCCAGTACTTC
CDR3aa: CASSAPATGGETQYF

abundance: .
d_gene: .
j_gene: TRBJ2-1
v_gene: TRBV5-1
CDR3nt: TGCGCCAGCAGCTTGGAATTATCTGGAATAGGTCTGTTCTTC
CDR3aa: CASSLELSGIGLFF

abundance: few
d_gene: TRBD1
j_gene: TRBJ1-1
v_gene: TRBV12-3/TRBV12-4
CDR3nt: TGTGCCAGCACCTCGGGCAGCGGGACAGTGAACACTGAAGCTTTCTTT
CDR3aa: CASTSGSGTVNTEAFF

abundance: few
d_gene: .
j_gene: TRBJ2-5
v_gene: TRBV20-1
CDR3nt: TGCAGTGCTAGACTGGCCGAAGAGACCCAGTACTTC
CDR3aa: CSARLAEETQYF

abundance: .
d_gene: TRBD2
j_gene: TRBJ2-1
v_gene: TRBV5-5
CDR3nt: TGTGCCAGCAGCTTTGCGCGGGAGGGGGGTGAGCAGTTCTTC
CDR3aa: CASSFAREGGEQFF

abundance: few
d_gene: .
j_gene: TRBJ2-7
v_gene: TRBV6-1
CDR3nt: TGTGCCAGCAGTGAATCCAGTTGGGAGCAGTACTTC
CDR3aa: CASSESSWEQYF

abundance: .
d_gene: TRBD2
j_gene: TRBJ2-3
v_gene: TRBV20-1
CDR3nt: TGCAGTGCGCCTCCGGGGACTAGCGGGCGACGGGATACGCAGTATTTT
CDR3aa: CSAPPGTSGRRDTQYF

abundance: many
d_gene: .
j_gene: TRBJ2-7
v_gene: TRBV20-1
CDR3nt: TGCAGTGCCCCAGGGAGCGGAGCGTACGAGCAGTACTTC
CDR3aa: CSAPGSGAYEQYF

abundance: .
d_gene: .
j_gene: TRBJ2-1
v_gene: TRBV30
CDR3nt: TGTGCCTGGAGTGGAGGCGGGAAGGGCAGCTCCTACAATGAGCAGTTCTTC
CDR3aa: CAWSGGGKGSSYNEQFF

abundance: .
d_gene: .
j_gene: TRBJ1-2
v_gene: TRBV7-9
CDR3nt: TGTGCCAGCAGCTTAAGCGAACCCGGAGGCTACACCTTC
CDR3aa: CASSLSEPGGYTF

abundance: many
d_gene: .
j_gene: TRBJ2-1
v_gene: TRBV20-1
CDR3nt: TGCAGTGCTTCCGGGACCGCTGCAAAAGAGCAGTTCTTC
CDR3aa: CSASGTAAKEQFF

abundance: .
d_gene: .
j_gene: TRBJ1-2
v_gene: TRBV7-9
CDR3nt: TGTGCCAGCAGCTTTCCGCAGGGGCTGGGTGGCTACACCTTC
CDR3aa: CASSFPQGLGGYTF

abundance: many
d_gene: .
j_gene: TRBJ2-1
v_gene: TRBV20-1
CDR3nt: TGCAGTGCTAGTTACGGATACAATGAGCAGTTCTTC
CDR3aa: CSASYGYNEQFF

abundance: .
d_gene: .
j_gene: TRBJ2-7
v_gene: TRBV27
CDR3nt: TGTGCCAGCAGTCGGATCCCCGAAGGGCGGCAGTACTTC
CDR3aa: CASSRIPEGRQYF

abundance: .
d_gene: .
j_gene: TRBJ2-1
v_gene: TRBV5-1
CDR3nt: TGCGCCAGCAGCCCCGTCTCCTACAATGAGCAGTTCTTC
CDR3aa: CASSPVSYNEQFF

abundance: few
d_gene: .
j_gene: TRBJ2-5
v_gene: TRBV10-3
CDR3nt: TGTGCCATCAGTGGGAGGGAATTACAAGAGACCCAGTACTTC
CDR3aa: CAISGRELQETQYF

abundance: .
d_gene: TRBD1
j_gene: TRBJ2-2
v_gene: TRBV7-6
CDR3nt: TGTGCCAGCAGCGTCTCCCGCCGGGGACAGCTGAACACCGGGGAGCTGTTTTTT
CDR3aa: CASSVSRRGQLNTGELFF

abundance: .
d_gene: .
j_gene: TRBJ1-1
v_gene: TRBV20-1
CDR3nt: TGCAGTGCTAGAGGGGGCCTCACTGAAGCTTTCTTT
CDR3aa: CSARGGLTEAFF

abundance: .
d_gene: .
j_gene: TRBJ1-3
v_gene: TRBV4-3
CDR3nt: TGCGCCAGCAGCCAAGAATTTAGGGTTTCGACCTCTGGAAACACCATATATTTT
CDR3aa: CASSQEFRVSTSGNTIYF

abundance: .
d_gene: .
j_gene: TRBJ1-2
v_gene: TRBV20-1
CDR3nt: TGCAGTGCTAGAGATCGGGCGGGGGGTAACTATGGCTACACCTTC
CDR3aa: CSARDRAGGNYGYTF

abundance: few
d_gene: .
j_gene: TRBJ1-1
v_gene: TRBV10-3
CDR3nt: TGTGCCATCAGTGCCGGCAAAGTGAACACTGAAGCTTTCTTT
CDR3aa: CAISAGKVNTEAFF

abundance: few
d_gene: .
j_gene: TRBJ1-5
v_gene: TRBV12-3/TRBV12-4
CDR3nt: TGTGCCAGCAGGATTAGCAATCAGCCCCAGCATTTT
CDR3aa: CASRISNQPQHF

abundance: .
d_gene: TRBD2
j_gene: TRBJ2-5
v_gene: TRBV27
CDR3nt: TGTGCCACCCGACTAGCGGGAGTTAGTGAGACCCAGTACTTC
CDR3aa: CATRLAGVSETQYF

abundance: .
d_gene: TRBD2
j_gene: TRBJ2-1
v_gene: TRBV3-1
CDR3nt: TGTGCCAGCAGCCAAGATGGTGGTAGCGGGAGGAAGTTCTTC
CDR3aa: CASSQDGGSGRKFF

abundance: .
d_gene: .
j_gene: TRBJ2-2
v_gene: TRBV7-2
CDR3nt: TGTGCCAGCAGCTTAGCGATACTGAACACCGGGGAGCTGTTTTTT
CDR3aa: CASSLAILNTGELFF

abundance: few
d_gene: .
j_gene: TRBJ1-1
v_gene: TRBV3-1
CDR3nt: TGTGCCAGCAGCCAGGCTGGAGAAGCTTTCTTT
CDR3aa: CASSQAGEAFF

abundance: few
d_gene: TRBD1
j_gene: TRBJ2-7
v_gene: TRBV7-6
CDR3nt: TGTGCCAGCAGCAGAGGGACTGACAGGGGGTCGGAGCAGTACTTC
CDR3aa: CASSRGTDRGSEQYF

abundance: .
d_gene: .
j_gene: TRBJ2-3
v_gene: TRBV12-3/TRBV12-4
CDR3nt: TGTGCCAGCATTTTAGGATCTAGCACAGATACGCAGTATTTT
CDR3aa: CASILGSSTDTQYF

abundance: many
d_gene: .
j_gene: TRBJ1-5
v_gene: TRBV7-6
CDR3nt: TGTGCCAGCAGCTCGGGGCAGAGGGACGACAAGAATCAGCCCCAGCATTTT
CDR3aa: CASSSGQRDDKNQPQHF

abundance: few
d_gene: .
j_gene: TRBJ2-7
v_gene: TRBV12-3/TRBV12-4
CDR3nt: TGTGCCAGCAGTTCCTGGGACGAGCAGTACTTC
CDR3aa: CASSSWDEQYF

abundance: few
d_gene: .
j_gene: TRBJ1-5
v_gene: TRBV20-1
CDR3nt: TGCAGTGCTAGAGATCCCAGGGATCATCAGCCCCAGCATTTT
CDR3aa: CSARDPRDHQPQHF

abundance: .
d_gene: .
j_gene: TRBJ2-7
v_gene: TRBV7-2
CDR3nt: TGTGCCAGCAGCCTATTCCTGGACAGTTCGTACGAGCAGTACTTC
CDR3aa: CASSLFLDSSYEQYF

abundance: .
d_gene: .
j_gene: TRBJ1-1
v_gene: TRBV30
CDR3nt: TGTGCCTGGGCAAGGGGAGCTGAAGCTTTCTTT
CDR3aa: CAWARGAEAFF

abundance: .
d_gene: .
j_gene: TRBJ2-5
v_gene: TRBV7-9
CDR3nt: TGTGCCAGCAGCAGGGGCCGGGGACTCCAAGAGACCCAGTACTTC
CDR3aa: CASSRGRGLQETQYF

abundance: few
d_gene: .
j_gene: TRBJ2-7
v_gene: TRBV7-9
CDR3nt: TGTGCCAGCAGCTTTTTATCCGCTCGCAACTACGAGCAGTACTTC
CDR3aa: CASSFLSARNYEQYF

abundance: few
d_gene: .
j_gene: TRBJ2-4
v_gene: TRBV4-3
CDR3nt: TGCGCCAGCAGCCCACGGGGTTTC
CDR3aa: CASSPRGF

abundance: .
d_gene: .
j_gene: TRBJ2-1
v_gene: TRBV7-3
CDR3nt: TGTGCCAGCAGCCCTTCCACGAGCTCCTACAATGAGCAGTTCTTC
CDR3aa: CASSPSTSSYNEQFF

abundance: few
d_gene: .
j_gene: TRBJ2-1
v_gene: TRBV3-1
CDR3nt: TGTGCCAGCAGCCAAGGGAGGAATGAGCAGTTCTTC
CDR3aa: CASSQGRNEQFF

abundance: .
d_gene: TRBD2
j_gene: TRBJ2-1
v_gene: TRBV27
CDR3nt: TGTGCCAGCAGTTCAAGGACTAGCGGGTCCTACAATGAGCAGTTCTTC
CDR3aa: CASSSRTSGSYNEQFF

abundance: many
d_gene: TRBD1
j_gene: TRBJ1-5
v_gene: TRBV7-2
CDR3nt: TGTGCCAGCAGCCCAGGACAGGGCAGCAATCAGCCCCAGCATTTT
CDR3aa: CASSPGQGSNQPQHF

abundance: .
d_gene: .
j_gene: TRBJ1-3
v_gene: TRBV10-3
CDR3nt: TGTGCCATCAGTGGTGATGGGTACCTCTCTGGAAACACCATATATTTT
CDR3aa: CAISGDGYLSGNTIYF

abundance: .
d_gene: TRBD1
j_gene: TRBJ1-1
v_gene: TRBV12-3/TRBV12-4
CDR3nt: TGTGCCAGCAAAAACAACAGGGGAGACACTGAAGCTTTCTTT
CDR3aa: CASKNNRGDTEAFF

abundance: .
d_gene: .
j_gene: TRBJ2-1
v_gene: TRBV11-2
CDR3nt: TGTGCCAGCAGCTTAACTCCTGCTCCCGTTAACAATGAGCAGTTCTTC
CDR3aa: CASSLTPAPVNNEQFF

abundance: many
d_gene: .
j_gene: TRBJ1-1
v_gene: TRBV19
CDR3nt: TGTGCCAGTAGTCCTCGGGGGTACACTGAAGCTTTCTTT
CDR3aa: CASSPRGYTEAFF